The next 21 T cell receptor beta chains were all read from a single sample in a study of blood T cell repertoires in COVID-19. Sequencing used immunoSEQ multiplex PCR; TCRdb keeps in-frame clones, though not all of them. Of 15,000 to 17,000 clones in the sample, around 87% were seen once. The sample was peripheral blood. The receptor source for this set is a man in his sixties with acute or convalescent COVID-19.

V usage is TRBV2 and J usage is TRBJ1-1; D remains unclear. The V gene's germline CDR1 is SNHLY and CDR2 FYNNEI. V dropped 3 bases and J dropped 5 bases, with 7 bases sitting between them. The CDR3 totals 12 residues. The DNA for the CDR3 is TGTGCCAGCAGTGAGGCGAGGACTGAAGCTTTCTTT. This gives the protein CASSEARTEAFF.

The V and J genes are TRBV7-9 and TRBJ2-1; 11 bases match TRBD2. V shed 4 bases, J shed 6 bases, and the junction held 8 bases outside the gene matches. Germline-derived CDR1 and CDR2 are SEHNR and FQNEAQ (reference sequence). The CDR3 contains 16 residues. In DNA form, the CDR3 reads TGTGCCAGCAGCTCCTTACTAGCGGGAGAATCCAATGAGCAGTTCTTC. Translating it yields CASSSLLAGESNEQFF.

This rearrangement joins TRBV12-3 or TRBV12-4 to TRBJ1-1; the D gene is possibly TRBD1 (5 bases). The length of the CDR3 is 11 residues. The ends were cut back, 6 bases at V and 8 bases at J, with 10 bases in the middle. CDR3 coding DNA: TGTGCCAGCAGCCCGACAGTGGAAGCTTTCTTT. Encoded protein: CASSPTVEAFF.

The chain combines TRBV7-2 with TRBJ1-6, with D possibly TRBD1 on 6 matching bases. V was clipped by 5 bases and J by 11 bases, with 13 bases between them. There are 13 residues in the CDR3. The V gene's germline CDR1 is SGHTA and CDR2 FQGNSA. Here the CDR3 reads CASSPRQAAPLHF. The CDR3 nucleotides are TGTGCCAGCAGCCCCCGACAGGCAGCACCCCTCCACTTT.

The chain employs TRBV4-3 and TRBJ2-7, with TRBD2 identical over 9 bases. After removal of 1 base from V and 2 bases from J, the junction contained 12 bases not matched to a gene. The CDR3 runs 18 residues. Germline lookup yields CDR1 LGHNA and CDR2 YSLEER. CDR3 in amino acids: CASSQAAGGSGGTYEQYF. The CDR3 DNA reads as TGCGCCAGCAGCCAAGCCGCCGGGGGTAGCGGGGGAACCTACGAGCAGTACTTC.

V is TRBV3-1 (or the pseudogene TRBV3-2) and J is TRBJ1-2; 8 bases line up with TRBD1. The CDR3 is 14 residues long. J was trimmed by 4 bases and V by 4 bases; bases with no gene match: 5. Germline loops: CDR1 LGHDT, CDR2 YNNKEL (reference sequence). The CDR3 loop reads CASSLGQGGYGYTF. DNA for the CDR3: TGTGCCAGCAGCCTTGGACAGGGCGGCTATGGCTACACCTTC.

CDR3 nucleotide sequence: TGTGCCTGGAGTCTCCCATCGACAGGGGGCGAGCAGTACTTC. Protein sequence: CAWSLPSTGGEQYF. V and J are TRBV30 and TRBJ2-7, with 9 positions matching TRBD1. Germline-derived CDR1 and CDR2 are GTSNPN and SVGIG (reference sequence). V was clipped by 2 bases and J by 6 bases; unmatched bases: 8. The CDR3 covers 14 residues.

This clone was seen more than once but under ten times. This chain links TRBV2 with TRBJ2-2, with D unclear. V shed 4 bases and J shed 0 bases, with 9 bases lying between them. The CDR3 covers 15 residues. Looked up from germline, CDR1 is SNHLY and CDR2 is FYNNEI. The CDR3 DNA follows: TGTGCCAGCAGTGTAAGCTTTCCGAACACCGGGGAGCTGTTTTTT. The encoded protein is CASSVSFPNTGELFF.

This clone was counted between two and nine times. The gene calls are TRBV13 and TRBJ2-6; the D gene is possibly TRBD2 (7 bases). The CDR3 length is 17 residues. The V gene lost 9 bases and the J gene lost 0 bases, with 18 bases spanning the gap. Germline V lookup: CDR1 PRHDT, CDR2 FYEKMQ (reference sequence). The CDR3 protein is CASGGDNRPSGANVLTF. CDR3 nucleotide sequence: TGTGCCAGTGGGGGGGACAACAGACCCTCTGGGGCCAACGTCCTGACTTTC.

CDR3 sequence reads: CASSLGMPIGQETQYF. The CDR3 DNA follows: TGTGCCAGCAGCTTAGGAATGCCAATCGGGCAAGAGACCCAGTACTTC. The chain uses TRBV11-2 and TRBJ2-5; D is unresolved. This CDR3 is built from 16 residues. The V end was cut by 1 base, the J end by 2 bases, with 14 bases between. Germline V gene sequence: CDR1 SGHAT, CDR2 FQNNGV.

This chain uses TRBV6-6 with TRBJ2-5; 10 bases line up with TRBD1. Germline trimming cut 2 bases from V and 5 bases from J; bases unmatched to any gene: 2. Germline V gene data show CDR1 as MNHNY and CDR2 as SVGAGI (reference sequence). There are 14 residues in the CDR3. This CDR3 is CASSYDRGQETQYF. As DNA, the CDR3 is TGTGCCAGCAGTTACGACAGGGGGCAGGAGACCCAGTACTTC.

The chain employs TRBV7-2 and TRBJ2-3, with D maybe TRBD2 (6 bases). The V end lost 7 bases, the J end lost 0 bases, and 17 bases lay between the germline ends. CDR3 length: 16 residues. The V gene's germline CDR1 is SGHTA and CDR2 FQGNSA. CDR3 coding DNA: TGTGCCAGCAACCGCCGGGGCGGGGCGAGCACAGATACGCAGTATTTT. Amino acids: CASNRRGGASTDTQYF.

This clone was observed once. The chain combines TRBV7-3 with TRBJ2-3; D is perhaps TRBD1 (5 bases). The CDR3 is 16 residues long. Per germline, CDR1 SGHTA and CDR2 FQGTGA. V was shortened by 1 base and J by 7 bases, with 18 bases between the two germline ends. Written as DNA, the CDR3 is TGTGCCAGCAGCTTAAACGAAGGGGAAGTTGTAAATACGCAGTATTTT. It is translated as CASSLNEGEVVNTQYF. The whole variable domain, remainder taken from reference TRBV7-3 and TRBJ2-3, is GAGVSQTPSNKVTEKGKYVELRCDPISGHTALYWYRQSLGQGPEFLIYFQGTGAADDSGLPNDRFFAVRPEGSVSTLKIQRTERGDSAVYLCASSLNEGEVVNTQYFGPGTRLTVL.

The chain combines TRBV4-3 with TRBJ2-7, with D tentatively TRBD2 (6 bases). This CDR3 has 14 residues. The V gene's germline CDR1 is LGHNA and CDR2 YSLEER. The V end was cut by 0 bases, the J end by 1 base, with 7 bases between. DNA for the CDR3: TGCGCCAGCAGCCAAGATCGGGGGTCCTACGAGCAGTACTTC. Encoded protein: CASSQDRGSYEQYF.

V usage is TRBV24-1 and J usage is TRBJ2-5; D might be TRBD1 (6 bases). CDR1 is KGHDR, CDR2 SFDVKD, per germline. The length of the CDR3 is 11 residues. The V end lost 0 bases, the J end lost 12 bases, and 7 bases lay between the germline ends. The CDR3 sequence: CATSDLHREYF. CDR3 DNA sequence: TGTGCCACCAGTGATTTGCACAGGGAGTACTTC.

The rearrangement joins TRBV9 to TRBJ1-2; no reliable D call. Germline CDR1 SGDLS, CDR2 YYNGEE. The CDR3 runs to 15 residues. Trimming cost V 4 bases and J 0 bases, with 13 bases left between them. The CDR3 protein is CASSPTPGTNYGYTF. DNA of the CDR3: TGTGCCAGCAGCCCGACCCCAGGTACTAACTATGGCTACACCTTC.

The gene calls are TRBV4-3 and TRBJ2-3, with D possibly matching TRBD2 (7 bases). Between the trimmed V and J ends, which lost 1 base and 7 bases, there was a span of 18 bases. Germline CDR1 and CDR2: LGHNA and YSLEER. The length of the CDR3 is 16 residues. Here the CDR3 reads CASSQVQRGGRYTQYF. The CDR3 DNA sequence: TGCGCCAGCAGCCAAGTACAGAGGGGGGGCCGATATACGCAGTATTTT.

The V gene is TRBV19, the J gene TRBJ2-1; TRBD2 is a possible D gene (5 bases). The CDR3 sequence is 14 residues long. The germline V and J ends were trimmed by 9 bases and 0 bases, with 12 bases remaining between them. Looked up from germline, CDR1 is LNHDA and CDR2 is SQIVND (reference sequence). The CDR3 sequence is CASTRRGSYNEQFF. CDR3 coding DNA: TGTGCCAGCACTCGCCGGGGCTCCTACAATGAGCAGTTCTTC.

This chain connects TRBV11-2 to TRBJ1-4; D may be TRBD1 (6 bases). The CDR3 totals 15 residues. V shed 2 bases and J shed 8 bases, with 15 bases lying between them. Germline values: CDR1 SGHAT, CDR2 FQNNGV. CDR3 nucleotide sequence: TGTGCCAGCAGCTTAATCGGGGGGCGAGTCGAAAAACTGTTTTTT. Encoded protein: CASSLIGGRVEKLFF. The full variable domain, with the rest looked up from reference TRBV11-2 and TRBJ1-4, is EAGVAQSPRYKIIEKRQSVAFWCNPISGHATLYWYQQILGQGPKLLIQFQNNGVVDDSQLPKDRFSAERLKGVDSTLKIQPAKLEDSAVYLCASSLIGGRVEKLFFGSGTQLSVL.

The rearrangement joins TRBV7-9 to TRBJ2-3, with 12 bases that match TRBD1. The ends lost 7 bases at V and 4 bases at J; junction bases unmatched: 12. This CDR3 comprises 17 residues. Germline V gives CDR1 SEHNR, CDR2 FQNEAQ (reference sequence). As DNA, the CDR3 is TGTGCCAGCACGAGGCCCTCGGGGACAGGGGGCGCAGATACGCAGTATTTT. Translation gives CASTRPSGTGGADTQYF.

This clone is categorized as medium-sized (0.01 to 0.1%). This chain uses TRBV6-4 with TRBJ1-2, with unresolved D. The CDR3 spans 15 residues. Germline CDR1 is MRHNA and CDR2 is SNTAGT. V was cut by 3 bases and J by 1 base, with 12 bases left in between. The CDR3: CASSEGEGNNYGYTF. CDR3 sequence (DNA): TGTGCCAGCAGTGAAGGCGAGGGCAATAACTATGGCTACACCTTC.